Here is one T cell receptor (beta chain) with its context. This CDR3 spans 16 amino acids. Source study methods: Reference gene primer amplification gave nucleated cell count estimates. Data came from immunoSEQ multiplex PCR; TCRdb stores just in-frame clones and leaves some out. The D gene and trimming were derived from the DNA, and the V and J assignments and clone size from that table. The repertoire holds about 220,000 clones, with roughly 84% as singletons. This record belongs to a study of blood T cell repertoires in COVID-19. Across the whole study: Collection of acute and convalescent COVID-19 samples took place in the United States, Italy and Spain. The cDNA or gDNA used as material had been derived from T cells, B-cell-depleted T cells, or PBMCs.

The material sequenced was peripheral blood. This TCR came from a woman aged 80 or older with acute or convalescent COVID-19. The rearrangement joins TRBV21-1 to TRBJ2-2; TRBD1 is the table's D call, not checked against the DNA. TRBV21-1 is described as a pseudogene. CDR3 bases: TGTGCCAGCAGCAAAGAGGGGGCGACGAACACCGGGGAGCTGTTTTTT. Residues: CASSKEGATNTGELFF.